Following are 4 T cell receptor beta chains from one sample sequenced in a study of T cell changes during pregnancy in multiple sclerosis. Sequenced by immunoSEQ multiplex PCR; TCRdb stores in-frame clones only, minus some. The sample yields more than 45,000 clones, 88% seen once. The sequencing used CD4+ T cells from peripheral blood mononuclear cells, collected in the second trimester of pregnancy. These receptors all come from a female donor with multiple sclerosis, enrolled in a pregnancy study.

This chain uses TRBV6-4 with TRBJ1-4, with TRBD1 as a possible D gene (6 bases). V shed 3 bases and J shed 7 bases, with 9 bases lying between them. Germline-derived CDR1 and CDR2 are MRHNA and SNTAGT. The CDR3 consists of 13 residues. The CDR3 DNA is TGTGCCAGCAGTGAACAGGGTGGTGAAAAACTGTTTTTT. Amino acids: CASSEQGGEKLFF.

The CDR3 region has the DNA TGTGCCAGTAGTATAGTACTGCGAGGGTCAGGGGCCAACGTCCTGACTTTC. It is translated as CASSIVLRGSGANVLTF. The chain employs TRBV19 and TRBJ2-6, with D perhaps TRBD2 (5 bases). The CDR3 spans 17 residues. CDR1 LNHDA and CDR2 SQIVND come from the germline V gene (reference sequence). Trimming shortened V by 1 base and J by 4 bases, and 14 bases separated the two germline ends.

J is TRBJ1-2 and V is TRBV5-4; 7 bases align to TRBD1. Losses at the gene ends were 2 bases for V and 4 bases for J; bases not matched to a gene: 5. Germline V gene sequence: CDR1 SGHNT, CDR2 YYREEE (reference sequence). This CDR3 spans 14 amino acids. CDR3 sequence reads: CASSLPGGTYGYTF. CDR3 nucleotides: TGTGCCAGCAGCTTACCAGGGGGAACCTATGGCTACACCTTC.

The chain uses TRBV7-9 and TRBJ1-4; 7 positions match TRBD1. Trimming took 6 bases from V and 4 from J; bases not matched to a gene: 11. CDR3 size: 16 residues. Per the germline V gene, CDR1 is SEHNR and CDR2 is FQNEAQ (reference sequence). The CDR3 loop reads CASSLTTPGGNEKLFF. CDR3 coding DNA: TGTGCCAGCAGTCTTACGACCCCAGGGGGTAATGAAAAACTGTTTTTT.